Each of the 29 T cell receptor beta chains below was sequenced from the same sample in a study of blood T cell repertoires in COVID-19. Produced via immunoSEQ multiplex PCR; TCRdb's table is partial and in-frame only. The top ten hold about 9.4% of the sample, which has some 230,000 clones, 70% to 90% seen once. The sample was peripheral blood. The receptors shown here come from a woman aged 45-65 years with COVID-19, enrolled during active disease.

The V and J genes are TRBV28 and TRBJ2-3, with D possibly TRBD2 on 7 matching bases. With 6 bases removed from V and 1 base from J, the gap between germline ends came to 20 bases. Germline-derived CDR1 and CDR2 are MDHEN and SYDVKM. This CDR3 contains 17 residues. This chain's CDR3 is CASRTPKGGAGTDTQYF. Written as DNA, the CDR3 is TGTGCCAGCAGGACCCCTAAGGGGGGGGCGGGCACAGATACGCAGTATTTT. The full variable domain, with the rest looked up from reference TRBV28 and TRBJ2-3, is DVKVTQSSRYLVKRTGEKVFLECVQDMDHENMFWYRQDPGLGLRLIYFSYDVKMKEKGDIPEGYSVSREKKERFSLILESASTNQTSMYLCASRTPKGGAGTDTQYFGPGTRLTVL.

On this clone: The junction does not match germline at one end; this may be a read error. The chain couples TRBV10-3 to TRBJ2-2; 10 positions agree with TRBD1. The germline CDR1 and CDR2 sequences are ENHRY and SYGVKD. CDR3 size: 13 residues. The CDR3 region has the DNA TGTGCCATGGGACAGGGGAACCCCGGGGAGCTGTTTTTT. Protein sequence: CAMGQGNPGELFF.

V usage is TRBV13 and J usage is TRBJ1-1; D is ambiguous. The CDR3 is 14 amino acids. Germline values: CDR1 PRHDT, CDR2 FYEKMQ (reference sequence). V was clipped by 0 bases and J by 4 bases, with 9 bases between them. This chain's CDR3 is CASSLGGGSTEAFF. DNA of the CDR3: TGTGCCAGCAGCTTAGGGGGAGGGAGCACTGAAGCTTTCTTT.

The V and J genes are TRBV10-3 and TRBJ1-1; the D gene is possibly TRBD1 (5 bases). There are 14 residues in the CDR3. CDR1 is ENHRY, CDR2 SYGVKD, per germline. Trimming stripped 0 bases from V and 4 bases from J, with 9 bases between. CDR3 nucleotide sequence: TGTGCCATCAGTGAGTCAGGAGGGGCCACTGAAGCTTTCTTT. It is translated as CAISESGGATEAFF.

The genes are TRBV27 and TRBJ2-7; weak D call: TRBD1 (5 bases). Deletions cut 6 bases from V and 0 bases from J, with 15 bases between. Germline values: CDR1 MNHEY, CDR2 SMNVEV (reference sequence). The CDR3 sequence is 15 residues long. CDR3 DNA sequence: TGTGCCAGCAGCCCACAGGCCCCATCCTCCTACGAGCAGTACTTC. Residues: CASSPQAPSSYEQYF.

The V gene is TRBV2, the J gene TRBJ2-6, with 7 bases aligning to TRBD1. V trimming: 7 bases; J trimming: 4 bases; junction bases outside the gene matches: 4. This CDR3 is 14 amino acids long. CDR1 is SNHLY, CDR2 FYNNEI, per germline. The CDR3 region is CASITGDGANVLTF. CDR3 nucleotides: TGTGCCAGCATTACAGGGGACGGGGCCAACGTCCTGACTTTC.

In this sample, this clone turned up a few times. CDR3 DNA: TGTGCCAGCAGCTTGCTGCAGGGTCACGAGCAGTACGTC. Its translation is CASSLLQGHEQYV. This rearrangement joins TRBV5-6 to TRBJ2-7, with a weak D call TRBD1 (5 bases). CDR1 and CDR2 (germline): SGHDT, YYEEEE. The CDR3 length is 13 residues. V gave up 1 base and J gave up 5 bases, with 10 bases separating them.

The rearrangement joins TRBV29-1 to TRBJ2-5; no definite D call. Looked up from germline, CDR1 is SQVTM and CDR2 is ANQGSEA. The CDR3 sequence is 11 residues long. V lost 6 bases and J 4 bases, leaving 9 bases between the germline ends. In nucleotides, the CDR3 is TGCAGCGTGGCTCCTGGAGAGACCCAGTACTTC. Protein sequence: CSVAPGETQYF.

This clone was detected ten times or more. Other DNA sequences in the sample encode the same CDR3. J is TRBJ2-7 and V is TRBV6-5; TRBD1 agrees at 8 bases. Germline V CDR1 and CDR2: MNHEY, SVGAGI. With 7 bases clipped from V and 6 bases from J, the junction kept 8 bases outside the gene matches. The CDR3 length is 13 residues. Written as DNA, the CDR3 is TGTGCCAGCAAGCCAGGACAGGGTGCCGAGCAGTACTTC. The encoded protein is CASKPGQGAEQYF.

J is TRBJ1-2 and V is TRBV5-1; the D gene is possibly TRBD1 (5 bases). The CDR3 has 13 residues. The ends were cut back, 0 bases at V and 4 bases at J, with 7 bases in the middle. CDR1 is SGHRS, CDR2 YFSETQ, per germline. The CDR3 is CASSLGQSYGYTF. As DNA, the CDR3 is TGCGCCAGCAGCTTGGGACAGAGCTATGGCTACACCTTC.

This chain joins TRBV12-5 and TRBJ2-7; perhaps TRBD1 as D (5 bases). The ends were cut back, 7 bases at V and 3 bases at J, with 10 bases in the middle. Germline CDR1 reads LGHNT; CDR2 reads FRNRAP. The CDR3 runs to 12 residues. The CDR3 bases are TGTGCTAGTGTGCTGGACATCTACGAGCAGTACTTC. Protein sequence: CASVLDIYEQYF.

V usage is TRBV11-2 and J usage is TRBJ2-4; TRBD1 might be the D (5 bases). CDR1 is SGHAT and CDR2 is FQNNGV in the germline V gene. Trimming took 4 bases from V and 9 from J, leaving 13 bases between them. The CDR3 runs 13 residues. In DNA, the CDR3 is TGTGCCAGCAGCTCCAGGGCGTTGGGCATTCAGTACTTC. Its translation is CASSSRALGIQYF. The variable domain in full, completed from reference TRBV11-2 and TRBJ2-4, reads EAGVAQSPRYKIIEKRQSVAFWCNPISGHATLYWYQQILGQGPKLLIQFQNNGVVDDSQLPKDRFSAERLKGVDSTLKIQPAKLEDSAVYLCASSSRALGIQYFGAGTRLSVL.

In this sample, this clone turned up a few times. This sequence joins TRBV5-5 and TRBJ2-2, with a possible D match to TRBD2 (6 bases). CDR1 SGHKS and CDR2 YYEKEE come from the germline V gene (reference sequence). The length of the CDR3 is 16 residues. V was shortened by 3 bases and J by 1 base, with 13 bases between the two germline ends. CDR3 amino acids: CASSSRAGLNTGELFF. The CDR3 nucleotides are TGTGCCAGCAGCTCCCGTGCGGGGTTGAACACCGGGGAGCTGTTTTTT. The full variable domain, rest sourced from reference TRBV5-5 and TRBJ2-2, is DAGVTQSPTHLIKTRGQQVTLRCSPISGHKSVSWYQQVLGQGPQFIFQYYEKEERGRGNFPDRFSARQFPNYSSELNVNALLLGDSALYLCASSSRAGLNTGELFFGEGSRLTVL.

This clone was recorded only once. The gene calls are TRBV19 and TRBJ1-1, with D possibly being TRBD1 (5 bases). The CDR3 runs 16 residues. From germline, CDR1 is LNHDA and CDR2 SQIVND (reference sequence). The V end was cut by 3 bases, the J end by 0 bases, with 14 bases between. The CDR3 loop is CASSIRAGRVNTEAFF. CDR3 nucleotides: TGTGCCAGTAGTATTCGGGCAGGGAGGGTGAACACTGAAGCTTTCTTT.

DNA of the CDR3: TGTGCCAGCAGCATACTACACAATGAGCAGTTCTTC. Residues: CASSILHNEQFF. The chain is built from TRBV9 and TRBJ2-1, with D unresolved. The V gene lost 4 bases and the J gene lost 5 bases, with 7 bases spanning the gap. The CDR3 has 12 residues. Germline lookup yields CDR1 SGDLS and CDR2 YYNGEE.

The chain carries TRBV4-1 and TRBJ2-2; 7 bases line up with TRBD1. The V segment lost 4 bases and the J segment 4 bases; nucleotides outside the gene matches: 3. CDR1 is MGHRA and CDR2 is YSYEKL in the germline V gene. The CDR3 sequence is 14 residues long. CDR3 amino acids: CASSPPGGTGELFF. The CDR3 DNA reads TGCGCCAGCAGCCCCCCAGGGGGCACCGGGGAGCTGTTTTTT.

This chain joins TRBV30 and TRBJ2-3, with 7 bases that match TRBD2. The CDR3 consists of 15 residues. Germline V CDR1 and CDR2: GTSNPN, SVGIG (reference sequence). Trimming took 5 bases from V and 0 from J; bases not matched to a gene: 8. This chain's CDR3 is CAWGPEGLSTDTQYF. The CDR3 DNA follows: TGTGCCTGGGGTCCCGAGGGACTAAGCACAGATACGCAGTATTTT.

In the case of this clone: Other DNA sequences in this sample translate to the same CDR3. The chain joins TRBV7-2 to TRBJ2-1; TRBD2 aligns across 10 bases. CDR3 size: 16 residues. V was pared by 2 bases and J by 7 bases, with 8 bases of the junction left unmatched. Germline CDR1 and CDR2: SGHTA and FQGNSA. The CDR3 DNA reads TGTGCCAGCAGCTTAAGCCCAGCGGGGGGGCAAAATGAGCAGTTCTTC. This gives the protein CASSLSPAGGQNEQFF.

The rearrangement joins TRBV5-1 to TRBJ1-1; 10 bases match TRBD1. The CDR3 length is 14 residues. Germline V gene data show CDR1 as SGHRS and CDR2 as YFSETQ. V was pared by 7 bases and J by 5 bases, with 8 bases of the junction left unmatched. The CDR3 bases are TGCGCCAGCGCCGACAGGGGGCAGGGGACTGAAGCTTTCTTT. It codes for CASADRGQGTEAFF.

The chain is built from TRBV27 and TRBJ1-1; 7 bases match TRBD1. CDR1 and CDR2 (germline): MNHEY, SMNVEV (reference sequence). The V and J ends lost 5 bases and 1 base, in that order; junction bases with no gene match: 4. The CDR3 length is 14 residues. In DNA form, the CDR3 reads TGTGCCAGCAGTAGGGGGACAGCGAACACTGAAGCTTTCTTT. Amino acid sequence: CASSRGTANTEAFF.

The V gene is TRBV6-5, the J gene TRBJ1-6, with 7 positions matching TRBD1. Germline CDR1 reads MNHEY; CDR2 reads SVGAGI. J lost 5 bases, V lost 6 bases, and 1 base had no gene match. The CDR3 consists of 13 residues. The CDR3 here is CASRGQHNSPLHF. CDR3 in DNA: TGTGCCAGCAGGGGACAGCATAATTCACCCCTCCACTTT.

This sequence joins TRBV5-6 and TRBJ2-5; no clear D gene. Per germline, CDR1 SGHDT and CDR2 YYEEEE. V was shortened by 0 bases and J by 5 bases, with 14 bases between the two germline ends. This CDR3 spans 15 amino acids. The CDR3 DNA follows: TGTGCCAGCAGCTTGGATCCCTCCCGGCGGGAGACCCAGTACTTC. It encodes CASSLDPSRRETQYF.

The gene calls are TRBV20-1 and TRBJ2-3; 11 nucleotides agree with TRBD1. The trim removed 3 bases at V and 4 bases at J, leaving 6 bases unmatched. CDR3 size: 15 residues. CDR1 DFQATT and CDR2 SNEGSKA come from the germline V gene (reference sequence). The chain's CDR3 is CSASIGTGGSDTQYF. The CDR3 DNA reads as TGCAGTGCTAGTATAGGGACAGGGGGGTCAGATACGCAGTATTTT.

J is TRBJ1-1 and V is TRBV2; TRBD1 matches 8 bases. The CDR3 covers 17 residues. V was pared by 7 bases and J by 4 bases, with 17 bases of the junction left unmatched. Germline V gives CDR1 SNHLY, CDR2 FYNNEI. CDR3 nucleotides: TGTGCCAGCAATCCCCCGGGGACAGGAACCCTCGGCACTGAAGCTTTCTTT. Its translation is CASNPPGTGTLGTEAFF.

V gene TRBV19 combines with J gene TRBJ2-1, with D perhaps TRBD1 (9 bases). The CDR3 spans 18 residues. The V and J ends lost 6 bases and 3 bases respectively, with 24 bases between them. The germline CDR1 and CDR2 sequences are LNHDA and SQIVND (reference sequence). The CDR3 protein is CASSPQGAPGTSYNEQFF. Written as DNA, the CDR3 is TGTGCCAGTAGCCCACAGGGGGCCCCCGGGACTAGCTACAATGAGCAGTTCTTC. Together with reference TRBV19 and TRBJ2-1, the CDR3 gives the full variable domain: DGGITQSPKYLFRKEGQNVTLSCEQNLNHDAMYWYRQDPGQGLRLIYYSQIVNDFQKGDIAEGYSVSREKKESFPLTVTSAQKNPTAFYLCASSPQGAPGTSYNEQFFGPGTRLTVL.

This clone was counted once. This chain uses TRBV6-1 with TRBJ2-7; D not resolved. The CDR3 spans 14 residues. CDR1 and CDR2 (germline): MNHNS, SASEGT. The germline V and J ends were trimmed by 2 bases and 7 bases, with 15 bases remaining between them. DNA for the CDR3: TGTGCCAGCAGTGAAATAGGCGGTCTAGGTGAGCAGTACGTC. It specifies CASSEIGGLGEQYV.

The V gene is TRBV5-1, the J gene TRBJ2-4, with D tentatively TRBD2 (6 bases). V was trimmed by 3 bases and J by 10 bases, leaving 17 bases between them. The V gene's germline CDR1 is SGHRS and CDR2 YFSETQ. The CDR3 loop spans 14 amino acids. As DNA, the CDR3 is TGCGCCAGCAGCTCCGTGGAGGGCCGGGGGATTCAGTACTTC. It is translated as CASSSVEGRGIQYF. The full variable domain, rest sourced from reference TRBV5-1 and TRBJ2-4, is KAGVTQTPRYLIKTRGQQVTLSCSPISGHRSVSWYQQTPGQGLQFLFEYFSETQRNKGNFPGRFSGRQFSNSRSEMNVSTLELGDSALYLCASSSVEGRGIQYFGAGTRLSVL.

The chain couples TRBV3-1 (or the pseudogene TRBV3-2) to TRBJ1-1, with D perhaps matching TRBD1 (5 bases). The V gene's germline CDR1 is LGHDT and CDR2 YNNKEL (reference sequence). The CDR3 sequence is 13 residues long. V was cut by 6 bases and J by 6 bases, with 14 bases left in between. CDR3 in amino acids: CASREGLGAEAFF. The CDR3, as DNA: TGTGCCAGCAGGGAGGGGCTTGGCGCTGAAGCTTTCTTT.

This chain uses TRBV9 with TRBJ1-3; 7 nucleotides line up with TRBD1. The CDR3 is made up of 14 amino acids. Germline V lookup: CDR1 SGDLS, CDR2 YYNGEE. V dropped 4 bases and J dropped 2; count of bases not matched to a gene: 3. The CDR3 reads CASSLDRAGNTIYF. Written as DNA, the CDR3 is TGTGCCAGCAGCTTAGACAGGGCTGGAAACACCATATATTTT. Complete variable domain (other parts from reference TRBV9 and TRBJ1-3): DSGVTQTPKHLITATGQRVTLRCSPRSGDLSVYWYQQSLDQGLQFLIQYYNGEERAKGNILERFSAQQFPDLHSELNLSSLELGDSALYFCASSLDRAGNTIYFGEGSWLTVV.